This T cell receptor beta chain was identified in a study of OX40 agonist ivuxolimab in advanced cancers. If patients had autoimmune disease history or systemic immunosuppression, they were excluded. Patients had blood sampled at baseline and again on cycle 4 day 1 and cycle 7 day 1. V was clipped by 5 bases and J by 5 bases; unmatched bases: 3. CDR1 SGHNT and CDR2 YENEEA come from the germline V gene. The CDR3 loop spans 13 amino acids. General study findings and limits: Averaged across samples, CD8+ T cells carried more expanded clones than CD4+ did.

Notes on this clone: Its antigen is as yet unknown.

This table comes from immunoSEQ multiplex PCR, and its TCRdb copy is limited to in-frame clones, with some not included. Of more than 90,000 clones in the sample, under 90% were seen once. The starting material was CD4+ or CD8+ T cells sorted from blood, obtained in a trial of the OX40 agonist ivuxolimab. This clonotype was sampled from an adult with an advanced solid tumor such as melanoma, head and neck, liver or kidney cancer. The chain recombines TRBV11-3 with TRBJ2-1; 7 bases align to TRBD1. CDR3 sequence reads: CASSRQGNNEQFF. CDR3 nucleotides: TGTGCCAGCAGCCGACAGGGCAACAATGAGCAGTTCTTC.